This is a list of T cell receptor delta chains from one sample in a study of gamma-delta T cells after stem cell transplantation. TCRdb re-analyzed the RT-PCR reads via CATT. The data contain 450 to 600 delta-chain clones, about 24% of them singletons. Sequencing was carried out using gamma-delta T cells. The receptor source for this set is a human donor. It is not recorded whose cells these are; they may come from a transplant donor. Both conserved end residues are part of each CDR3. Fields, in order: CDR3 protein, CDR3 DNA, D gene, clone size, V gene, J gene. The D gene is left open where the match is weak. Expanded clones get a size class; other rows say once, few or many, or leave the size out.

CACDTVGDLSWDTRQMFF,TGTGCCTGTGACACCGTTGGGGATTTGTCCTGGGACACCCGACAGATGTTTTTC,NA,large,TRDV2,TRDJ3
CALGEFTGIAYWGIRPDKLIF,TGTGCTCTTGGGGAATTTACCGGGATTGCGTACTGGGGGATACGCCCCGATAAACTCATCTTT,TRDD3,medium-sized,TRDV1,TRDJ1
CACDTVVGDQEGKRLIF,TGTGCCTGTGACACCGTGGTGGGGGATCAGGAGGGGAAAAGACTCATCTTT,TRDD3,large,TRDV2,TRDJ1
CACDTLLGDTNTDKLIF,TGTGCCTGTGACACTCTACTGGGGGATACCAACACCGATAAACTCATCTTT,TRDD3,NA,TRDV2,TRDJ1
CALGELLPTELGSNTDKLIF,TGTGCTCTTGGGGAACTCCTTCCTACTGAACTGGGGTCCAACACCGATAAACTCATCTTT,TRDD2,once,TRDV1,TRDJ1
CACDTLPLLGDTRYTDKLIF,TGTGCCTGTGACACCCTTCCCCTTCTGGGGGATACGCGGTACACCGATAAACTCATCTTT,TRDD3,large,TRDV2,TRDJ1
CACDTVLSSSWDTRQMFF,TGTGCCTGTGACACAGTACTGTCGAGCTCCTGGGACACCCGACAGATGTTTTTC,NA,large,TRDV2,TRDJ3
CACDMVTITDKLIF,TGTGCCTGTGACATGGTGACGATAACCGATAAACTCATCTTT,NA,large,TRDV2,TRDJ1
CALGEPSAFLRLGDKTDKLIF,TGTGCTCTTGGGGAACCCTCGGCCTTCCTAAGACTGGGGGATAAGACCGATAAACTCATCTTT,TRDD3,medium-sized,TRDV1,TRDJ1
CACDTLGDRYTDKLIF,TGTGCCTGTGACACGCTGGGGGATAGGTACACCGATAAACTCATCTTT,TRDD3,medium-sized,TRDV2,TRDJ1
CACDTLGVGDYDKLIF,TGTGCCTGTGACACCCTCGGGGTGGGGGACTACGATAAACTCATCTTT,TRDD3,large,TRDV2,TRDJ1
CACVELGDKSELIF,TGTGCCTGTGTCGAACTGGGGGATAAGTCGGAACTCATCTTT,TRDD3,NA,TRDV2,TRDJ1
CALRPSYVGGIGVGKLIF,TGTGCTCTAAGGCCTTCCTACGTAGGGGGGATAGGAGTCGGCAAACTCATCTTT,NA,medium-sized,TRDV1,TRDJ1
CACDTLGGYTDKLIF,TGTGCCTGTGACACCTTGGGGGGTTACACCGATAAACTCATCTTT,NA,large,TRDV2,TRDJ1
CALGELNLFLDTDKLIF,TGTGCTCTTGGGGAACTTAACTTATTCCTTGACACCGATAAACTCATCTTT,NA,medium-sized,TRDV1,TRDJ1
CACDVLGDFTDKLIF,TGTGCCTGTGACGTACTGGGGGATTTCACCGATAAACTCATCTTT,TRDD3,large,TRDV2,TRDJ1
CALGELIDPTGHPTPTYTDKLIF,TGTGCTCTTGGGGAACTAATTGATCCAACGGGTCACCCTACCCCAACATACACCGATAAACTCATCTTT,NA,medium-sized,TRDV1,TRDJ1
CACVPLVTSDPGGGTDKLIF,TGTGCCTGTGTTCCCCTCGTTACCTCCGACCCAGGGGGTGGGACCGATAAACTCATCTTT,NA,large,TRDV2,TRDJ1
CACDTVYWGIQNLSSWDTRQMFF,TGTGCCTGTGACACCGTGTACTGGGGGATACAAAACCTGAGCTCCTGGGACACCCGACAGATGTTTTTC,TRDD3,NA,TRDV2,TRDJ3
CACVPLTGDKLIF,TGTGCCTGTGTCCCCCTGACGGGCGATAAACTCATCTTT,NA,medium-sized,TRDV2,TRDJ1
CALGEGKTWLTGGHADDGDTDKLIF,TGTGCTCTTGGGGAAGGGAAGACCTGGCTTACTGGGGGACACGCGGACGACGGGGACACCGATAAACTCATCTTT,TRDD3,medium-sized,TRDV1,TRDJ1
CALGEPSGPVLGDYTDKLIF,TGTGCTCTTGGGGAACCGTCGGGGCCTGTACTGGGGGATTACACCGATAAACTCATCTTT,TRDD3,large,TRDV1,TRDJ1
CACDTLEGPWDTRQMFF,TGTGCCTGTGACACCTTGGAAGGGCCCTGGGACACCCGACAGATGTTTTTC,NA,large,TRDV2,TRDJ3
CALGEDPLRDGGYTDKLIF,TGTGCTCTTGGGGAAGACCCCCTACGTGATGGGGGATACACCGATAAACTCATCTTT,TRDD3,medium-sized,TRDV1,TRDJ1
CACDNLLGDTPKLIF,TGTGCCTGTGACAATCTCCTGGGGGATACGCCTAAACTCATCTTT,TRDD3,hyperexpanded,TRDV2,TRDJ1
CACDRLPSTSGGYHDKLIF,TGTGCCTGTGACAGGCTTCCGAGCACCAGCGGGGGATACCACGATAAACTCATCTTT,TRDD3,NA,TRDV2,TRDJ1
CACDTLSSLPLGAHTDKLIF,TGTGCCTGTGACACCCTTTCCTCCCTTCCCCTGGGGGCCCACACCGATAAACTCATCTTT,NA,large,TRDV2,TRDJ1
CALGDQGPFTYWGIVRGDTDKLIF,TGTGCTCTTGGGGATCAAGGACCCTTCACCTACTGGGGGATAGTGAGGGGGGACACCGATAAACTCATCTTT,TRDD3,medium-sized,TRDV1,TRDJ1
CACDTRERYYWGIPPRSWDTRQMFF,TGTGCCTGTGACACAAGAGAAAGGTACTACTGGGGGATACCTCCACGCTCCTGGGACACCCGACAGATGTTTTTC,TRDD3,large,TRDV2,TRDJ3
CALGEPSGLNWGIHHTDKLIF,TGTGCTCTTGGGGAACCCTCGGGGCTTAACTGGGGGATACACCACACCGATAAACTCATCTTT,TRDD3,medium-sized,TRDV1,TRDJ1
CACDPVMMGSYTDKLIF,TGTGCCTGTGACCCCGTTATGATGGGGTCGTACACCGATAAACTCATCTTT,NA,once,TRDV2,TRDJ1
CACDSLLGDSYTDKLIF,TGTGCCTGTGACTCGCTACTGGGGGATAGCTACACCGATAAACTCATCTTT,TRDD3,large,TRDV2,TRDJ1
CALGEHHGLGGVSPKLIF,TGTGCTCTTGGGGAACATCATGGGCTGGGGGGGGTTTCCCCTAAACTCATCTTT,TRDD3,medium-sized,TRDV1,TRDJ1
CACDRVTERGTDKLIF,TGTGCCTGTGACAGGGTTACCGAGCGAGGGACCGATAAACTCATCTTT,NA,medium-sized,TRDV2,TRDJ1
CACDLLGDGSSWDTRQMFF,TGTGCCTGTGACCTACTGGGGGATGGGAGCTCCTGGGACACCCGACAGATGTTTTTC,TRDD3,NA,TRDV2,TRDJ3
CACDTELTDKLIF,TGTGCCTGTGACACCGAGCTCACCGATAAACTCATCTTT,NA,large,TRDV2,TRDJ1
CACDTAGSLSSWDTRQMFF,TGTGCCTGTGACACCGCTGGGTCACTGAGCTCCTGGGACACCCGACAGATGTTTTTC,NA,large,TRDV2,TRDJ3
CACDTLTGGGTDKLIF,TGTGCCTGTGACACTCTAACTGGGGGTGGCACCGATAAACTCATCTTT,TRDD3,large,TRDV2,TRDJ1
CAASAEADKLIF,TGTGCAGCAAGCGCTGAAGCCGATAAACTCATCTTT,NA,medium-sized,TRAV29/DV5,TRDJ1
CACDTVARLTITDKLIF,TGTGCCTGTGACACCGTCGCCCGACTCACCATCACCGATAAACTCATCTTT,NA,large,TRDV2,TRDJ1
CACDTVLTSHLRTGGLYTDKLIF,TGTGCCTGTGACACGGTTCTAACCTCTCACCTAAGGACTGGGGGGTTATACACCGATAAACTCATCTTT,TRDD3,medium-sized,TRDV2,TRDJ1
CACDTVSGIRHPWDTRQMFF,TGTGCCTGTGACACCGTCTCGGGGATACGCCATCCCTGGGACACCCGACAGATGTTTTTC,TRDD3,hyperexpanded,TRDV2,TRDJ3
CALGELNFIGFIGQLGAPATDKLIF,TGTGCTCTTGGGGAACTTAATTTCATCGGGTTTATCGGGCAACTGGGGGCCCCAGCCACCGATAAACTCATCTTT,TRDD3,medium-sized,TRDV1,TRDJ1
CALGESWGNWVRTAQLFF,TGTGCTCTTGGGGAATCCTGGGGCAACTGGGTAAGGACAGCACAACTCTTCTTT,NA,large,TRDV1,TRDJ2
CACDGLDTNDKLIF,TGTGCCTGTGACGGCCTGGATACGAACGATAAACTCATCTTT,TRDD3,NA,TRDV2,TRDJ1
CACDTVLGGRTVDDKLIF,TGTGCCTGTGACACTGTACTGGGGGGCCGAACCGTTGACGATAAACTCATCTTT,TRDD3,large,TRDV2,TRDJ1
CACDTVEWGDPDKLIF,TGTGCCTGTGACACCGTAGAGTGGGGGGATCCCGATAAACTCATCTTT,TRDD3,large,TRDV2,TRDJ1
CALGDPTVLGGPYTDKLIF,TGTGCTCTTGGGGACCCCACCGTACTGGGGGGACCGTACACCGATAAACTCATCTTT,TRDD3,large,TRDV1,TRDJ1
CALGEPDFLPRREYTDKLIF,TGTGCTCTTGGGGAGCCTGATTTCCTACCCCGGCGGGAGTACACCGATAAACTCATCTTT,TRDD2,medium-sized,TRDV1,TRDJ1
CACDTVTYTDKLIF,TGTGCCTGTGACACCGTGACTTACACCGATAAACTCATCTTT,NA,large,TRDV2,TRDJ1
CACDTVGGYTDKLIF,TGTGCCTGTGACACCGTTGGTGGTTACACCGATAAACTCATCTTT,NA,large,TRDV2,TRDJ1
CACDTVWGIREDTDKLIF,TGTGCCTGTGACACGGTCTGGGGGATACGCGAGGACACCGATAAACTCATCTTT,TRDD3,NA,TRDV2,TRDJ1
CALGGAFLGYTGGYPQYTDKLIF,TGTGCTCTTGGGGGTGCCTTCCTAGGGTATACTGGGGGTTACCCCCAGTACACCGATAAACTCATCTTT,NA,medium-sized,TRDV1,TRDJ1